This T cell receptor (beta chain) was identified during a study of cytomegalovirus exposure and HLA in healthy donors. Findings and limits, study-wide: The authors assumed roughly uniform sequencing depth across donors for presence/absence analyses. Across donors, most TCRs were seen rarely, yet some public ones were widespread. Clonal expansion, a later analysis showed, was greater in HLA-associated TCR beta chains than in equally common others. The authors later linked a missense DCLRE1C variant to TCR beta V- and J-gene trimming.

13 Jbeta primers and 60 Vbeta primers were used for the PCR. Assay used: immunoSEQ multiplex PCR; TCRdb lists only in-frame clones, some missing. In the table there are around 150,000 clones, roughly 79% of which are singletons. To note about this clone: What it binds is not known.

Trimming left V 8 bases short and J 5 bases short, with 14 bases between. The CDR3 is 13 amino acids. Per the germline V gene, CDR1 is LNHNV and CDR2 is YYDKDF (reference sequence). The chain is built from TRBV15 and TRBJ2-3; D is undetermined. Specimen: PBMCs. The origin of this receptor is a woman between 50 and 59 years old in good health and CMV-seronegative. The CDR3 DNA follows: TGTGCCACCGCGGTTGAGGCGCGAGATACGCAGTATTTT. This gives the protein CATAVEARDTQYF.